These 12 T cell receptor beta chains share one sample of origin, sequenced in a study of shared clonotypes between healthy human individuals. Sequencing used immunoSEQ multiplex PCR; TCRdb keeps in-frame clones, though not all of them. The top ten hold 0.11% to 0.15% of the sample, which has 2 million to 3 million clones, 85% to 95% seen once. Material: naive CD4+ T cells sorted from blood. Subset of the sample: CD45RA+ positively selected. These receptor sequences come from a man between 18 and 29 years old in good health.

Details on this clone: Other DNA sequences in this sample translate to the same CDR3. The V call is TRBV6-6, the J call TRBJ1-2, with a tentative D call TRBD1 (5 bases). Trimming stripped 6 bases from V and 1 base from J, with 9 bases between. From germline, CDR1 is MNHNY and CDR2 SVGAGI (reference sequence). The CDR3 length is 13 residues. CDR3 sequence reads: CASSRGGNYGYTF. In DNA form, the CDR3 reads TGTGCCAGCAGCCGCGGGGGTAACTATGGCTACACCTTC.

The chain carries TRBV10-3 and TRBJ2-7, with a tentative D call TRBD2 (5 bases). The CDR3 extends over 13 amino acids. Germline V gene data show CDR1 as ENHRY and CDR2 as SYGVKD. Trimming cost V 7 bases and J 1 base, with 11 bases left between them. CDR3 in DNA: TGTGCCATCACTCGGACTGATTCCTACGAGCAGTACTTC. Its protein is CAITRTDSYEQYF.

This chain uses TRBV2 with TRBJ1-5, with D unresolved. Trimming cost V 8 bases and J 5 bases, with 16 bases left between them. The CDR3 is 14 amino acids. Germline V gene lookup returns CDR1 SNHLY and CDR2 FYNNEI. Written as DNA, the CDR3 is TGTGCCAGCGCGACGGACGGACCCTATCAGCCCCAGCATTTT. It codes for CASATDGPYQPQHF.

The CDR3 loop reads CASNGATLSGANVLTF. As DNA, the CDR3 is TGTGCCAGTAATGGGGCTACCCTCTCTGGGGCCAACGTCCTGACTTTC. The chain links TRBV19 to TRBJ2-6, with D possibly being TRBD1 (5 bases). The CDR3 totals 16 residues. V was trimmed by 7 bases and J by 0 bases, leaving 13 bases between them. Germline V gives CDR1 LNHDA, CDR2 SQIVND (reference sequence).

The CDR3 sequence is CASSETSGGASYNEQFF. CDR3 nucleotides: TGCGCCAGCAGCGAGACTAGCGGGGGGGCGTCCTACAATGAGCAGTTCTTC. The chain has TRBV5-1 and TRBJ2-1; TRBD2 aligns across 14 bases. CDR3 length: 17 amino acids. From germline, CDR1 is SGHRS and CDR2 YFSETQ. J lost 1 base, V lost 4 bases, and 4 bases had no gene match.

The rearrangement uses TRBV4-2 and TRBJ1-4, with D possibly matching TRBD1 (5 bases). The CDR3 has 16 amino acids. Trimming stripped 0 bases from V and 8 bases from J, with 16 bases between. Germline values: CDR1 LGHNA, CDR2 YNFKEQ. CDR3 nucleotides: TGTGCCAGCAGCCAAGATAATACAGGAGGAGTGGAAAAACTGTTTTTT. Translating gives CASSQDNTGGVEKLFF.

This CDR3 is CASSRTVGPIYGYTF. The DNA of the CDR3 is TGCGCCAGCAGTCGGACAGTTGGACCTATCTATGGCTACACCTTC. This chain links TRBV10-1 with TRBJ1-2, with a possible D match to TRBD1 (6 bases). Trimming cost V 5 bases and J 4 bases, with 17 bases left between them. CDR1 is WNHNN, CDR2 SYGVQD, per germline (reference sequence). The CDR3 contains 15 residues.

The sample holds one count of this clone. This chain links TRBV7-2 with TRBJ2-2; unclear D gene. This CDR3 comprises 14 residues. Germline CDR1 reads SGHTA; CDR2 reads FQGNSA. V was trimmed by 1 base and J by 5 bases, leaving 8 bases between them. Here the CDR3 DNA reads TGTGCCAGCAGCTTAGTCTGGTCAACCGGGGAGCTGTTTTTT. Its protein product is CASSLVWSTGELFF.

This chain links TRBV11-2 with TRBJ2-5; 9 bases map to TRBD2. CDR3 length: 14 residues. Unmatched junction bases numbered 1, after V lost 3 bases and J lost 2 bases. CDR1 SGHAT and CDR2 FQNNGV come from the germline V gene. CDR3 DNA: TGTGCCAGCAGCTTCGCGGGGGGGCAAGAGACCCAGTACTTC. Amino acids: CASSFAGGQETQYF.

The chain combines TRBV12-5 with TRBJ1-2, with D possibly being TRBD1 (6 bases). CDR3 length: 14 amino acids. The V and J ends lost 0 bases and 7 bases respectively, with 12 bases between them. The germline V gene encodes CDR1 LGHNT and CDR2 FRNRAP. For the CDR3, the DNA is TGTGCTAGTGGTTTGGTACAGGGACGGTCTGGCTACACCTTC. Translating it yields CASGLVQGRSGYTF.

Of note for this clone: The same CDR3 arises from other DNA sequences in this sample as well. The chain employs TRBV5-1 and TRBJ2-3, with TRBD2 matching 10 bases. This CDR3 is 16 amino acids long. Germline V CDR1 and CDR2: SGHRS, YFSETQ. V gave up 0 bases and J gave up 4 bases; unmatched junction bases: 5. The CDR3 loop is CASSLAGLAGADTQYF. In DNA form, the CDR3 reads TGCGCCAGCAGCTTGGCCGGGCTAGCGGGAGCAGATACGCAGTATTTT.

The CDR3 nucleotides are TGTGCCAGCAGCTTGAAGGACAAGGGGAACACTGAAGCTTTCTTT. Translation: CASSLKDKGNTEAFF. The rearrangement links TRBV5-6 to TRBJ1-1, with a weak D call TRBD1 (5 bases). The CDR3 covers 15 residues. From germline, CDR1 is SGHDT and CDR2 YYEEEE. V lost 1 base and J lost 1, with 11 bases in between.